This T cell receptor beta chain was identified in a study of cytomegalovirus exposure and HLA in healthy donors. Study-level background: Of roughly 400 genotyped donors, around 76% clustered with self-reported Caucasian donors.

As regards this clone: The target antigen is unknown.

Study-wide findings and caveats: TCR beta chain V- and J-gene trimming was linked, in a later analysis, to a missense variant in DCLRE1C. Several V segments, TRBV6-2 and TRBV6-3 among them, could not be told apart and were dropped.

This CDR3 has 16 amino acids. Trimming cost V 3 bases and J 0 bases, with 12 bases left between them. The V gene's germline CDR1 is SEHNR and CDR2 FQNEAQ (reference sequence). The PCR contained 60 Vbeta and 13 Jbeta primers. The repertoire was sequenced with immunoSEQ multiplex PCR; TCRdb's copy has only in-frame clones and lacks some. The data show 150,000 or so clones, with roughly 84% seen just once and approximately 1.9% held by the top ten. This chain joins TRBV7-9 and TRBJ1-3; D may be TRBD1 (5 bases). This TCR derives from a man younger than 30 in good health and CMV-seronegative. Specimen: PBMCs. The CDR3 coding sequence is TGTGCCAGCAGCTTGGGGCAGGGTAACTCTGGAAACACCATATATTTT. Its translation: CASSLGQGNSGNTIYF. Supplemented by reference TRBV7-9 and TRBJ1-3, the full variable domain reads DTGVSQNPRHKITKRGQNVTFRCDPISEHNRLYWYRQTLGQGPEFLTYFQNEAQLEKSRLLSDRFSAERPKGSFSTLEIQRTEQGDSAMYLCASSLGQGNSGNTIYFGEGSWLTVV.